Below are 15 T cell receptor beta chains sequenced from a single sample in a study of cytotoxic CD8 clonotypes in ibrutinib-treated CLL. This table comes from immunoSEQ multiplex PCR, and its TCRdb copy is limited to in-frame clones, with some not included. This table holds about 160,000 clones, 70% to 90% found once. The starting material was PBMCs, obtained at disease progression, from a patient treated with ibrutinib. The receptors derive from a human donor with chronic lymphocytic leukemia.

This clone was seen only a few times. The gene calls are TRBV23-1 and TRBJ1-1, with a possible D match to TRBD1 (6 bases). TRBV23-1 is sorted into the ORF group, with uncertain function. CDR3 length: 14 residues. Trimming took off 2 bases at V and 4 bases at J, with 11 bases between the two ends. The CDR3 DNA follows: TGCGCCAGCAGTCAACCAGGGGCGTGCACTGAAGCTTTCTTT. Translating gives CASSQPGACTEAFF.

The genes are TRBV1 and TRBJ1-1; TRBD1 was called by the table and not checked on the DNA. TRBV1 counts as a pseudogene. The CDR3 runs 14 residues. CDR3: CTRLVDRRVTEAFF. The CDR3 region has the DNA TGCACCAGACTCGTAGACAGGCGAGTCACTGAAGCTTTCTTT.

This rearrangement joins TRBV11-3 to TRBJ2-1, with TRBD2 matching 14 bases. The V segment lost 4 bases and the J segment 0 bases; nucleotides outside the gene matches: 5. Germline CDR1 SGHNT, CDR2 YENEEA. The CDR3 length is 18 residues. CDR3 DNA: TGTGCCAGCAGCTGGACGGGACTAGCGGGGGCCTCCTACAATGAGCAGTTCTTC. It yields the protein CASSWTGLAGASYNEQFF.

The rearrangement links TRBV27 to TRBJ2-5; 9 bases are a match to TRBD2. CDR3 length: 13 residues. The J segment lost 8 bases and the V segment lost 2 bases, leaving 3 bases of the junction unmatched. Germline V gives CDR1 MNHEY, CDR2 SMNVEV (reference sequence). This chain's CDR3 is CASSLAGGGTQYF. Here the CDR3 DNA reads TGTGCCAGCAGTTTAGCGGGGGGGGGCACCCAGTACTTC.

This rearrangement joins TRBV6-5 to TRBJ2-7; 7 bases agree with TRBD2. The V gene's germline CDR1 is MNHEY and CDR2 SVGAGI. J lost 1 base, V lost 5 bases, and 8 bases had no gene match. The length of the CDR3 is 15 residues. CDR3 residues: CASSGREGASYEQYF. For the CDR3, the DNA is TGTGCCAGCAGTGGGAGGGAGGGTGCGTCCTACGAGCAGTACTTC.

The gene calls are TRBV29-1 and TRBJ2-3; D tentatively fits TRBD1 or TRBD2 (5 bases each). Germline CDR1 SQVTM, CDR2 ANQGSEA. The V and J ends lost 0 bases and 2 bases respectively, with 15 bases between them. The CDR3 has 16 residues. The CDR3 nucleotides are TGCAGCGTTGAAGATCTTCGGGGCCACCCCACAGATACGCAGTATTTT. It is translated as CSVEDLRGHPTDTQYF.

The chain uses TRBV19 and TRBJ1-5; no clear D gene. The germline V gene has CDR1 LNHDA and CDR2 SQIVND (reference sequence). The V end lost 6 bases, the J end lost 3 bases, and 12 bases lay between the germline ends. This CDR3 contains 14 residues. The DNA for the CDR3 is TGTGCCAGTAGCCACAGAGCCGCCAATCAGCCCCAGCATTTT. This translates into CASSHRAANQPQHF.

The rearrangement uses TRBV10-3 and TRBJ2-2, with TRBD2 as a possible D gene (5 bases). There are 15 residues in the CDR3. CDR1 is ENHRY, CDR2 SYGVKD, per germline. The V and J ends lost 3 bases and 6 bases respectively, with 14 bases between them. The CDR3 DNA sequence: TGTGCCATCAGTGATCCCACTAGTTCCGCCGGGGAGCTGTTTTTT. Protein: CAISDPTSSAGELFF.

The rearrangement joins TRBV4-1 to TRBJ2-1; tentative D call: TRBD1 (5 bases). The CDR3 runs 17 residues. V was pared by 4 bases and J by 0 bases, with 16 bases between. The germline CDR1 and CDR2 sequences are MGHRA and YSYEKL. CDR3 coding DNA: TGCGCCAGCAGCCTACGAGCATTAGGGGACTCCTACAATGAGCAGTTCTTC. Translation gives CASSLRALGDSYNEQFF.

The table lists this clone with a count of one. This chain uses TRBV30 with TRBJ2-5; TRBD1 matches 8 bases. The CDR3 extends over 15 amino acids. V was pared by 2 bases and J by 5 bases, with 10 bases of the junction left unmatched. Germline V lookup: CDR1 GTSNPN, CDR2 SVGIG (reference sequence). The CDR3 DNA reads as TGTGCCTGGAGTCCCCCTGGGGGACAGGATGAGACCCAGTACTTC. It specifies CAWSPPGGQDETQYF.

This chain joins TRBV7-3 and TRBJ2-3, with D possibly TRBD2 on 6 matching bases. The CDR3 loop spans 16 amino acids. CDR1 and CDR2 from the germline V gene are SGHTA and FQGTGA. Trimming stripped 1 base from V and 0 bases from J, with 11 bases between. CDR3 bases: TGTGCCAGCAGCTTAAGGGGCGGGACCAGCACAGATACGCAGTATTTT. Protein: CASSLRGGTSTDTQYF.

The gene calls are TRBV5-1 and TRBJ2-3, with TRBD1 as a possible D gene (6 bases). Looked up from germline, CDR1 is SGHRS and CDR2 is YFSETQ. Trimming took off 3 bases at V and 4 bases at J, with 15 bases between the two ends. There are 15 residues in the CDR3. The DNA of the CDR3 is TGCGCCAGCAGCTGGTTTTCACAGGGAGCAGATACGCAGTATTTT. It translates to CASSWFSQGADTQYF.

Only one count was recorded for this clone. This chain links TRBV19 with TRBJ1-1; D possibly corresponds to TRBD1 (6 bases). Germline lookup yields CDR1 LNHDA and CDR2 SQIVND (reference sequence). The CDR3 has 15 amino acids. Trimming removed 10 bases from V and 4 bases from J, with 22 bases in between. This chain's CDR3 is CATISRRGLSTEAFF. CDR3 DNA sequence: TGTGCCACCATCAGTCGGAGGGGGTTGAGCACTGAAGCTTTCTTT. Using reference TRBV19 and TRBJ1-1 for the parts outside the CDR3, the full variable domain is DGGITQSPKYLFRKEGQNVTLSCEQNLNHDAMYWYRQDPGQGLRLIYYSQIVNDFQKGDIAEGYSVSREKKESFPLTVTSAQKNPTAFYLCATISRRGLSTEAFFGQGTRLTVV.

CDR3 nucleotide sequence: TGTGCCAGCAGTTTAGGGGGGACTAGCGGGATACTCACAGATACGCAGTATTTT. Its translation: CASSLGGTSGILTDTQYF. The chain uses TRBV27 and TRBJ2-3; 13 bases fit TRBD2. The junction had 7 bases not matched to a gene; V was cut back by 2 bases and J by 2 bases. The germline V gene has CDR1 MNHEY and CDR2 SMNVEV (reference sequence). CDR3 length equals 18 residues.

The chain links TRBV7-9 to TRBJ2-5; 7 positions match TRBD1. The ends lost 3 bases at V and 5 bases at J; junction bases unmatched: 3. The CDR3 is 13 amino acids. From germline, CDR1 is SEHNR and CDR2 FQNEAQ (reference sequence). The CDR3 DNA sequence: TGTGCCAGCAGCTTCACAGGGGTTGAGACCCAGTACTTC. Its protein product is CASSFTGVETQYF.